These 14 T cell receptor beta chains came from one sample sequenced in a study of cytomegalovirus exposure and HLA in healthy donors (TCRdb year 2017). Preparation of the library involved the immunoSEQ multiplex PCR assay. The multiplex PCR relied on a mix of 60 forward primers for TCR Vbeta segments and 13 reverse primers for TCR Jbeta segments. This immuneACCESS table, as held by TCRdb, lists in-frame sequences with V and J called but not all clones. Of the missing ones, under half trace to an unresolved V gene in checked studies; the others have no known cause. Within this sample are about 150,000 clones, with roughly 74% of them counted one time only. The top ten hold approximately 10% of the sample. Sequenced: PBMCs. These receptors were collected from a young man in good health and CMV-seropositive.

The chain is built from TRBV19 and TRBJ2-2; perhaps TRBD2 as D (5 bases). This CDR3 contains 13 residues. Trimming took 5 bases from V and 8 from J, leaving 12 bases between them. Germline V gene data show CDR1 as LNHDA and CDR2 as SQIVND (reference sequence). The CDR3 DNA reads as TGTGCCAGTAGTCGGCAGACTAAGGGGGAGCTGTTTTTT. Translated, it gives CASSRQTKGELFF.

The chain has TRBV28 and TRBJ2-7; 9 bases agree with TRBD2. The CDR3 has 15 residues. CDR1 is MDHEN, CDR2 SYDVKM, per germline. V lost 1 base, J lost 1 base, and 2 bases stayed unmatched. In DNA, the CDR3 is TGTGCCAGCAGTTTATCGACTAGCGGATCCTACGAGCAGTACTTC. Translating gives CASSLSTSGSYEQYF.

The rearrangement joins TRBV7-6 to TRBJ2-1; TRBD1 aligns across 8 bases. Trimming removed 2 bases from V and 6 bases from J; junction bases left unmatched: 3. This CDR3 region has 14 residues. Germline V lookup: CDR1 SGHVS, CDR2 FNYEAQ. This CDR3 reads CASSLRTGINEQFF. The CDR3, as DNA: TGTGCCAGCAGCTTACGGACAGGGATCAATGAGCAGTTCTTC.

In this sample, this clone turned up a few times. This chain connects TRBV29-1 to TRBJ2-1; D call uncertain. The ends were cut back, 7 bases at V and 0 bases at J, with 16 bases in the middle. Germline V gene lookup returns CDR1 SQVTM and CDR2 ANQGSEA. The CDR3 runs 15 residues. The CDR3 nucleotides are TGCAGCGCCCCCTTGACAAGAAGCTCCTACAATGAGCAGTTCTTC. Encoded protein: CSAPLTRSSYNEQFF.

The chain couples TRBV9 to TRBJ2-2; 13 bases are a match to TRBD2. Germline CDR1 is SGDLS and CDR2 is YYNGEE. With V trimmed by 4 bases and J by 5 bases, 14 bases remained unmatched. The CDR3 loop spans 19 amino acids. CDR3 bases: TGTGCCAGCAGCCGACTGATGACTAGCGGGAGGAGTGGGACCGGGGAGCTGTTTTTT. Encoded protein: CASSRLMTSGRSGTGELFF. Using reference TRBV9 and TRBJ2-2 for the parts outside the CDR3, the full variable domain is DSGVTQTPKHLITATGQRVTLRCSPRSGDLSVYWYQQSLDQGLQFLIQYYNGEERAKGNILERFSAQQFPDLHSELNLSSLELGDSALYFCASSRLMTSGRSGTGELFFGEGSRLTVL.

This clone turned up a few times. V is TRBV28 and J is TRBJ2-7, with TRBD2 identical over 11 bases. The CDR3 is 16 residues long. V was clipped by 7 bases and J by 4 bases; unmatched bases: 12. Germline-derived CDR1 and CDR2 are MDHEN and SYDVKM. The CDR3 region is CASITRRASGRYEQYF. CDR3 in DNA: TGTGCCAGCATCACCAGAAGGGCTAGCGGGAGGTACGAGCAGTACTTC.

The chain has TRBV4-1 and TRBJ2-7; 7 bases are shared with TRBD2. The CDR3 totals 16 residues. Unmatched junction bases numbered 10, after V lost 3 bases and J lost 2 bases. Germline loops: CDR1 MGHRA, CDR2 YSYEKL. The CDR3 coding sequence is TGCGCCAGCAGCCAGCAAGCCGGGACTACCCCCTACGAGCAGTACTTC. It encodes CASSQQAGTTPYEQYF.

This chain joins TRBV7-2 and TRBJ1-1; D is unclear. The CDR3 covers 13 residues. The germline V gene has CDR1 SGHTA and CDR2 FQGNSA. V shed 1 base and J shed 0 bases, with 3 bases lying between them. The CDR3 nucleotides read TGTGCCAGCAGCTTAGAGCTGAACACTGAAGCTTTCTTT. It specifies CASSLELNTEAFF.

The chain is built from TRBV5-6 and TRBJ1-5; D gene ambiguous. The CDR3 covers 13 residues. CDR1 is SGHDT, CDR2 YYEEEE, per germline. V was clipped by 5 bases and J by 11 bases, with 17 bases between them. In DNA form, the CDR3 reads TGTGCCAGCAGTCTGTCAGGATCTTCGGCCCAGCATTTT. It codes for CASSLSGSSAQHF.

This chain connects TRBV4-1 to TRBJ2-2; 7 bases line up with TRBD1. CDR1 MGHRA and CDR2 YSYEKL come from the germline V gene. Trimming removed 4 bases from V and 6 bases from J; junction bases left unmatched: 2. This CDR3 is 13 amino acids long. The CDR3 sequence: CASSRTGAGELFF. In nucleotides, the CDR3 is TGCGCCAGCAGCCGCACAGGGGCCGGGGAGCTGTTTTTT.

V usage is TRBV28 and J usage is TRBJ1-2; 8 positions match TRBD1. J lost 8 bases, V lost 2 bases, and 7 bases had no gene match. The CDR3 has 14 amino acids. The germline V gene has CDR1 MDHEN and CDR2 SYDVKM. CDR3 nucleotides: TGTGCCAGCAGTTTAGATCAGGGGGCTGGGGGCTACACCTTC. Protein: CASSLDQGAGGYTF.

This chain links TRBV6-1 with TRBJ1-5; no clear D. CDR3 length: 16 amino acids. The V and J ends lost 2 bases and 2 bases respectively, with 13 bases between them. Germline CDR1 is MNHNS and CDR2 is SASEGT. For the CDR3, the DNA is TGTGCCAGCAGTGAACGCCGCCTCGGGGGCAATCAGCCCCAGCATTTT. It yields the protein CASSERRLGGNQPQHF.

This CDR3 reads CASSLSGQGGYEQYF. DNA of the CDR3: TGTGCCAGCAGTTTATCGGGACAGGGAGGCTACGAGCAGTACTTC. The chain uses TRBV27 and TRBJ2-5; 9 bases fit TRBD1. The closer fit of TRBJ2-7 to the DNA end suggests the J call may be wrong. The CDR3 sequence is 15 residues long. Germline loops: CDR1 MNHEY, CDR2 SMNVEV (reference sequence).

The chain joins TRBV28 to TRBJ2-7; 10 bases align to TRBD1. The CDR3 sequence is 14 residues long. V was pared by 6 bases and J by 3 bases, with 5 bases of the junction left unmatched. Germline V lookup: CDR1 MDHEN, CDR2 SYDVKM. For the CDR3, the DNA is TGTGCCAGCAGCTCGGGGGACAGGGGCTACGAGCAGTACTTC. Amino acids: CASSSGDRGYEQYF.